This T cell receptor beta chain comes out of a study of blood T cell repertoires in COVID-19. Germline V gives CDR1 SNHLY, CDR2 FYNNEI. The V end lost 3 bases, the J end lost 9 bases, and 9 bases lay between the germline ends. The CDR3 runs to 12 residues. Authors' data handling: By means of reference gene primer amplification, nucleated cell counts were estimated. The assay was immunoSEQ multiplex PCR, and TCRdb's table has in-frame clones only and misses some. V and J calls and clone size are as listed in that table; D and trimming were resolved from the DNA. This table has some 150,000 clones, around 86% appearing once. This clone was recorded a few times.

The chain couples TRBV2 to TRBJ2-1; maybe TRBD2 (5 bases). Source material: peripheral blood. The source is a human donor in a cohort sampled during active COVID-19. The DNA for the CDR3 is TGTGCCAGCAGTGATATAGAGGGTGAGCAGTTCTTC. Its protein product is CASSDIEGEQFF.